This T cell receptor beta chain was sequenced during a study of blood T cell repertoires in COVID-19 (dated by TCRdb to 2018 to 2020). A note on the overall study: The collaborator samples originated in the United States, Italy and Spain and spanned the acute and convalescent phases of COVID-19. The sample metadata nearly always contained a de-identified subject ID, COVID-19 status, age in years and sex. Samples came from the ongoing ImmuneRACE study (first 160 participants) plus 1,254 subjects from 6 global collaborators. The prospective study material was composed of cDNA or gDNA derived from T cells, B-cell-depleted T cells, or PBMCs. Where HLA class I and class II types were available, the types were taken from metadata supplied by the sample provider, not from assay-based typing. Subjects who had been exposed to COVID-19, were actively infected with it, or had recovered from it provided the deeply sampled blood TCRbeta repertoires that made up the dataset. A freely available public database, intended as a resource for researchers studying the immune response to SARS-CoV-2, is where the repertoires were released.

TCRbeta CDR3 regions were amplified from genomic DNA using the immunoSEQ Assay, a bias-controlled multiplex PCR. On the authors' methods: Nucleated cell counts per sample were estimated from amplification of reference gene primers within the assay. Sequence reads were collapsed and filtered to measure the absolute abundance of every unique TCRbeta CDR3 rearrangement. For each sample, productive Simpson clonality was calculated as the square root of Simpson's diversity index across productive rearrangements. Sourced from immuneACCESS, this table was stored by TCRdb with only in-frame sequences that have V and J called. A share of the clones is absent; for the studies checked, an unresolved V gene accounts for under half, and the remainder has no known explanation. The V and J calls and clone size are taken from that table; D and trimming were inferred from the DNA. This sample is represented by about 180,000 clones; 80% to 90% of them were singletons. Of the sample, over 7% falls within the top ten clones.

The CDR3 numbers 13 residues from cysteine through phenylalanine. Solely the CDR3 DNA is kept, with 39 bases framed from the first base. CDR1 and CDR2, per the germline V gene, are SGHRS and YFSETQ. The junction carries 8 bases between V and J, which are trimmed by 0 bases and 5 bases respectively. As to this clone: The target of this receptor is not known. Base qualities are not provided; no much larger clone lies one nucleotide away.

The collaborating institutions used their own protocols to collect whole blood in K2EDTA tubes. Collaborator samples were shipped for TCRbeta analysis as frozen whole blood, isolated PBMCs, or DNA extracted from either sample type. Summary of the overall study and its limitations: How much clinical and demographic metadata was included differed by source and by participant, and the metadata was provided uncurated.

The material sequenced was peripheral blood. The TCR sequence derives from a man aged 50-60 years with active or convalescent COVID-19. The V gene is TRBV5-1 and the J gene is TRBJ1-1; no D gene is confidently identified. The CDR3 sequence is CASSLETGTEAFF. The DNA sequence is TGCGCCAGCAGCTTGGAGACTGGAACTGAAGCTTTCTTT.